The rows below give T cell receptor beta chains drawn from one sample of a study of T cell responses to AZD1222 COVID-19 vaccine. The repertoire was sequenced with immunoSEQ multiplex PCR; TCRdb's copy has only in-frame clones and lacks some. The sample has 150,000 to 200,000 clones; more than 80% are singletons. The sequences come from peripheral blood, collected 28 days after the second dose of the MenACWY control vaccine. The source is an adult who received the MenACWY meningococcal vaccine as a control. CDR3s include the opening cysteine and the closing phenylalanine or tryptophan. The D gene is left open where the match is weak. The listing skips clone size in some rows; elsewhere it reads once, few, many or a size class.

V	length	J	D	size	DNA	CDR3
TRBV9	16	TRBJ2-3	TRBD2	NA	TGTGCCAGCAGCGTAGGGGGGGGAGATAACACAGATACGCAGTATTTT	CASSVGGGDNTDTQYF
TRBV11-2	14	TRBJ2-1	TRBD2	NA	TGTGCCAGCAGCTTTAGCGGGAGTCGGTATGAGCAGTTCTTC	CASSFSGSRYEQFF
TRBV15	14	TRBJ1-4	NA	once	TGTGCCACCAGCAGAGGACAGGATAATGAAAAACTGTTTTTT	CATSRGQDNEKLFF
TRBV3-1/TRBV3-2	13	TRBJ1-2	TRBD1	NA	TGTGCCAGCAGCCGGGAGGGGGCGATTGGCTACACCTTC	CASSREGAIGYTF
TRBV29-1	12	TRBJ1-2	NA	few	TGCAGCGTTGAAGGGGTGGCGGGAGGCTACACCTTC	CSVEGVAGGYTF
TRBV6-2/TRBV6-3	12	TRBJ2-1	NA	NA	TGTGCCAGCAGTTACAGCTACAATGAGCAGTTCTTC	CASSYSYNEQFF
TRBV19	14	TRBJ2-1	TRBD1	NA	TGTGCCAGTAGTCCGGGGACAGGGTTCAATGAGCAGTTCTTC	CASSPGTGFNEQFF
TRBV6-5	14	TRBJ1-4	TRBD1	NA	TGTGCCACCAACCGAGGGGGCCTCGGTGAAAAACTGTTTTTT	CATNRGGLGEKLFF
TRBV5-1	18	TRBJ2-6	TRBD1	NA	TGCGCCAGCAGCTCACAGGGGTTAGCTTACTCTGGGGCCAACGTCCTGACTTTC	CASSSQGLAYSGANVLTF
TRBV5-1	14	TRBJ1-4	NA	once	TGCGCCAGCAGCCCGGGGGCATTAGGGGAAAAACTGTTTTTT	CASSPGALGEKLFF
TRBV5-1	15	TRBJ2-7	TRBD1	NA	TGCGCCAGCAGTCTGCCGGCAGGGGGCGGTTACGAGCAGTACTTC	CASSLPAGGGYEQYF
TRBV18	13	TRBJ1-4	TRBD1	NA	TGTGCCAGCTCACCAGCCCGGGACAGGGGACTGTTTTTT	CASSPARDRGLFF
TRBV10-3	17	TRBJ2-3	TRBD2	once	TGTGCCATCAGTGGCTGGGTAGCGGGAGGGAGCAAAGATACGCAGTATTTT	CAISGWVAGGSKDTQYF
TRBV27	16	TRBJ2-5	TRBD2	NA	TGTGCCAGCAGTGCGACTAGCGGGGCGCCCATAAAGACCCAGTACTTC	CASSATSGAPIKTQYF
TRBV5-6	11	TRBJ2-3	NA	NA	TGTGCCAGCAGCTTGCGGGATACGCAGTATTTT	CASSLRDTQYF
TRBV9	14	TRBJ1-2	TRBD1	NA	TGTGCCAGCAGCCCTAACAGGGGGAACTATGGCTACACCTTC	CASSPNRGNYGYTF
TRBV7-2	12	TRBJ2-3	NA	NA	TGTGCCAGCAGCTTAGATGCGTATACGCAGTATTTT	CASSLDAYTQYF
TRBV29-1	14	TRBJ2-2	TRBD1	once	TGCAGCGTTGATAGCAGGGGGCCCACCGGGGAGCTGTTTTTT	CSVDSRGPTGELFF
TRBV24-1	16	TRBJ2-3	TRBD2	NA	TGTGCCACCAGTGCGGCTAGCGGGAGCGTGCCAGATACGCAGTATTTT	CATSAASGSVPDTQYF
TRBV5-4	16	TRBJ2-7	NA	NA	TGTGCCAGCAGCTTGGGGGTCGGGGCAGGGAACTACGAGCAGTACTTC	CASSLGVGAGNYEQYF
TRBV25-1	15	TRBJ1-4	NA	NA	TGTGCCAGCAGTGAAGAGCTGGGTAGGATTGGGAAACTGTTTTTT	CASSEELGRIGKLFF
TRBV30	13	TRBJ1-5	NA	few	TGTGCCTGGAGTTCAGATAGCAATCAGCCCCAGCATTTT	CAWSSDSNQPQHF
TRBV5-6	15	TRBJ2-3	TRBD2	NA	TGTGCCAGCAGCTCCCTAGCGGGCCGCTCGGATACGCAGTATTTT	CASSSLAGRSDTQYF
TRBV9	10	TRBJ1-3	NA	NA	TGTGCCAGCTCTGGAAACACCATATATTTT	CASSGNTIYF
TRBV11-3	16	TRBJ2-1	NA	few	TGTGCCAGCAGCTTAGATCTAGGGAGACCCTACAATGAGCAGTTCTTC	CASSLDLGRPYNEQFF
TRBV2	12	TRBJ1-1	NA	NA	TGTGCCAGCAGCGTGATGGATGCGGAAGCTTTCTTT	CASSVMDAEAFF
TRBV18	15	TRBJ2-7	NA	NA	TGTGCCAGCTCCCCACCGGCGGCAGGGGAAGGCGAGCAGTACTTC	CASSPPAAGEGEQYF
TRBV5-6	17	TRBJ2-2	NA	NA	TGTGCCAGCAGCGCAAGGGGGACGTTTGCGAACACCGGGGAGCTGTTTTTT	CASSARGTFANTGELFF
TRBV19	17	TRBJ2-7	TRBD2	NA	TGTGCCAGTAGTAATGGCGGGAGGGCCGGACCCCCCTACGAGCAGTACTTC	CASSNGGRAGPPYEQYF
TRBV5-1	15	TRBJ2-7	TRBD2	NA	TGCGCCAGCAGCGTCGGGACTAGCGGGGGCTACGAGCAGTACTTC	CASSVGTSGGYEQYF
TRBV7-9	16	TRBJ1-1	TRBD1	NA	TGTGCCAGCAGCCCTCGGACAGGGGGGCTCGGGACTGAAGCTTTCTTT	CASSPRTGGLGTEAFF
TRBV7-2	14	TRBJ1-1	NA	once	TGTGCCAGCAGCCTCTCTGGAACGAACACTGAAGCTTTCTTT	CASSLSGTNTEAFF
TRBV9	15	TRBJ2-7	NA	NA	TGTGCCAGCAGCGAGGGGGTAGCGGTTTCCTACGAGCAGTACTTC	CASSEGVAVSYEQYF
TRBV7-9	18	TRBJ2-1	TRBD2	NA	TGTGCCAGCAGCTTCATACGGACTAGCGGGGACTCCTACAATGAGCAGTTCTTC	CASSFIRTSGDSYNEQFF
TRBV9	14	TRBJ1-1	NA	NA	TGTGCCAGCAGCGTAGATTCCCAGTTTGGGGAAGCTTTCTTT	CASSVDSQFGEAFF
TRBV19	14	TRBJ1-4	TRBD1	NA	TGTGCCAGTAGTTCCGGGACAGCAAATGAAAAACTGTTTTTT	CASSSGTANEKLFF
TRBV28	14	TRBJ2-7	NA	NA	TGTGCCAGCAGTAGCCCAGGTTCGGCCTACGAGCAGTACTTC	CASSSPGSAYEQYF
TRBV19	12	TRBJ1-5	NA	NA	TGTGCCAGTAGTGTGGGAGAACAGCCCCAGCATTTT	CASSVGEQPQHF
TRBV19	15	TRBJ1-1	TRBD1	NA	TGTGCCAGTAGAACTCACAGGGGGCGAGAGACTGAAGCTTTCTTT	CASRTHRGRETEAFF
TRBV30	13	TRBJ2-7	NA	few	TGTGCCTGGAGTGTATCCCTCTACTACGAGCAGTACTTC	CAWSVSLYYEQYF
TRBV6-6	14	TRBJ1-6	NA	once	TGTGCCAGCAGCCCTGGCAGGACGAATTCACCCCTCCACTTT	CASSPGRTNSPLHF
TRBV9	10	TRBJ1-4	NA	NA	TGTGCCAGCGGGGGCGAAAAACTGTTTTTT	CASGGEKLFF
TRBV19	17	TRBJ2-1	TRBD2	NA	TGTGCCAGTAGCAAACAACCTAGCGGGAGGGCCTCTAATGAGCAGTTCTTC	CASSKQPSGRASNEQFF
TRBV19	16	TRBJ1-2	NA	NA	TGTGCCAGTACCCCCGTAGGGTCCACGCCTTCCTATGGCTACACCTTC	CASTPVGSTPSYGYTF
TRBV11-3	13	TRBJ1-6	NA	NA	TGTGCCAGCAGCTTAGAAAGGGATTCACCCCTCCACTTT	CASSLERDSPLHF
TRBV6-2/TRBV6-3	16	TRBJ2-5	TRBD2	NA	TGTGCCAGCAGCTTCACTACTAGCGGGCGAGAAGAGACCCAGTACTTC	CASSFTTSGREETQYF
TRBV19	15	TRBJ1-1	NA	NA	TGTGCCAGTAGTGAGGTTCTGAAGGGAAGCCCTGAAGCTTTCTTT	CASSEVLKGSPEAFF
TRBV5-4	16	TRBJ1-1	NA	NA	TGTGCCAGCAGCTTGGCTTCGGGGAACATGAACACTGAAGCTTTCTTT	CASSLASGNMNTEAFF
TRBV19	17	TRBJ2-1	TRBD2	NA	TGTGCCAGTAGTTTCTGGACTAGCGGGAATCTCTACAATGAGCAGTTCTTC	CASSFWTSGNLYNEQFF
TRBV18	13	TRBJ2-7	TRBD1	few	TGTGCCAGCTCACCGCGACAGGGGTTCGAGCAGTACTTC	CASSPRQGFEQYF
TRBV25-1	13	TRBJ2-7	NA	NA	TGTGCCAGTCCCTATCGGGCGGCTTCAAGTTGTTCCTTC	CASPYRAASSCSF
TRBV5-1	16	TRBJ2-2	TRBD2	NA	TGCGCCAGCAGCTTGGTTGGGACTAGATTAATCGGGGAGCTGTTTTTT	CASSLVGTRLIGELFF